The 31 T cell receptor beta chains below were found in one sample sequenced in a study of cytomegalovirus exposure and HLA in healthy donors. Amplification used 60 Vbeta primers and 13 Jbeta primers. Sequencing was performed with immunoSEQ multiplex PCR; in TCRdb, only in-frame clones are kept and a portion is missing. This table holds roughly 160,000 clones, 84% found once. Material: PBMCs. These receptors originate from a boy between 2 and 10 years old in good health and CMV-seronegative.

The chain employs TRBV5-1 and TRBJ2-2; no clear D gene. Germline V gene lookup returns CDR1 SGHRS and CDR2 YFSETQ. This CDR3 is built from 14 residues. The ends were cut back, 0 bases at V and 2 bases at J, with 5 bases in the middle. The CDR3 nucleotides are TGCGCCAGCAGCTTGGGAACTAACACCGGGGAGCTGTTTTTT. Protein: CASSLGTNTGELFF.

CDR3 sequence: CASSPGLAGGPVQYF. CDR3 in DNA: TGTGCCAGCAGCCCTGGACTGGCGGGAGGGCCGGTGCAGTATTTT. This chain links TRBV28 with TRBJ2-3; TRBD2 aligns across 9 bases. V shed 6 bases, J shed 11 bases, and the junction held 15 bases outside the gene matches. The CDR3 sequence is 15 residues long. CDR1 and CDR2 (germline): MDHEN, SYDVKM.

CDR3 loop: CASSLAVTSVYNEQFF. The CDR3 DNA reads as TGTGCCAGCAGCTTAGCGGTGACTAGCGTCTACAATGAGCAGTTCTTC. The chain couples TRBV7-2 to TRBJ2-1; 8 bases agree with TRBD2. Germline V CDR1 and CDR2: SGHTA, FQGNSA. CDR3 length: 16 residues. The V and J ends lost 0 bases and 3 bases, in that order; junction bases with no gene match: 4.

V and J are TRBV19 and TRBJ1-1, with 7 bases that match TRBD1. Germline CDR1 is LNHDA and CDR2 is SQIVND (reference sequence). The V segment lost 7 bases and the J segment 5 bases; nucleotides outside the gene matches: 7. CDR3 length: 13 amino acids. For the CDR3, the DNA is TGTGCCAGTAAAGTAGACAGGGATACTGAAGCTTTCTTT. This encodes CASKVDRDTEAFF.

The V gene is TRBV10-3, the J gene TRBJ2-3; possible D gene TRBD2, 5 bases. There are 15 residues in the CDR3. The germline CDR1 and CDR2 sequences are ENHRY and SYGVKD. Trimming pared 3 bases from V and 2 bases from J, leaving 12 bases between. CDR3 residues: CAISDSEGATDTQYF. The CDR3, as DNA: TGTGCCATCAGTGACTCCGAGGGAGCCACAGATACGCAGTATTTT.

V usage is TRBV7-9 and J usage is TRBJ1-1, with D unclear. This CDR3 contains 13 residues. Germline CDR1 SEHNR, CDR2 FQNEAQ (reference sequence). The V and J ends lost 6 bases and 4 bases respectively, with 12 bases between them. This CDR3 is CASRTDLGTEAFF. As DNA, the CDR3 is TGTGCCAGCAGGACTGACTTGGGCACTGAAGCTTTCTTT.

This clone has a handful of counts. The V gene is TRBV5-4, the J gene TRBJ2-5, with 9 bases aligning to TRBD1. The end of the DNA fits TRBJ2-7 better, so the J call may be wrong. This CDR3 region has 16 residues. Germline CDR1 is SGHNT and CDR2 is YYREEE (reference sequence). The CDR3 DNA is TGTGCCAGCAGCATCCGGGGGACAGGGCTTCCCTACGAGCAGTACTTC. This sequence encodes CASSIRGTGLPYEQYF.

The gene calls are TRBV30 and TRBJ2-3; the match to TRBD2 covers 7 bases. This CDR3 region has 15 residues. V lost 3 bases and J lost 0; bases outside the gene matches: 6. In germline, CDR1 is GTSNPN, CDR2 SVGIG (reference sequence). The CDR3 sequence is CAWSGAAGSTDTQYF. The DNA of the CDR3 is TGTGCCTGGAGCGGTGCAGCGGGGAGCACAGATACGCAGTATTTT.

The chain joins TRBV19 to TRBJ1-1; D unresolved. The germline CDR1 and CDR2 sequences are LNHDA and SQIVND (reference sequence). The CDR3 runs to 13 residues. V lost 7 bases, J lost 6 bases, and 15 bases lay in between. The CDR3 sequence: CASIPTWAAEAFF. Here the CDR3 DNA reads TGTGCCAGTATTCCGACATGGGCAGCTGAAGCTTTCTTT.

The V call is TRBV30, the J call TRBJ1-5; D is uncertain. Germline CDR1 GTSNPN, CDR2 SVGIG (reference sequence). This CDR3 is built from 12 residues. Trimming pared 2 bases from V and 9 bases from J, leaving 11 bases between. The chain's CDR3 is CAWSPGLGPQHF. The CDR3 nucleotides read TGTGCCTGGAGTCCCGGACTGGGGCCCCAGCATTTT.

The rearrangement links TRBV5-1 to TRBJ2-1; 9 nucleotides agree with TRBD2. CDR3 size: 19 residues. The junction had 17 bases not matched to a gene; V was cut back by 0 bases and J by 7 bases. CDR1 is SGHRS and CDR2 is YFSETQ in the germline V gene. The CDR3 here is CASSLGDFSGRGMANEQFF. CDR3 in DNA: TGCGCCAGCAGCTTGGGGGATTTTAGCGGGAGAGGGATGGCGAATGAGCAGTTCTTC.

This chain joins TRBV15 and TRBJ2-1, with TRBD1 matching over 12 bases. Germline loops: CDR1 LNHNV, CDR2 YYDKDF (reference sequence). The ends lost 0 bases at V and 12 bases at J; junction bases unmatched: 9. The CDR3 extends over 16 amino acids. CDR3 sequence reads: CATSREVGQGAGGQFF. Written as DNA, the CDR3 is TGTGCCACCAGCAGAGAGGTGGGACAGGGGGCAGGAGGGCAGTTCTTC.

The chain links TRBV5-1 to TRBJ2-7; 10 nucleotides align to TRBD1. This CDR3 contains 14 residues. Trimming removed 0 bases from V and 6 bases from J; junction bases left unmatched: 3. CDR1 and CDR2 from the germline V gene are SGHRS and YFSETQ. The CDR3 coding sequence is TGCGCCAGCAGCTTGGGACAGGGGGCGCCCGAGCAGTACTTC. Its translation: CASSLGQGAPEQYF.

The chain employs TRBV5-1 and TRBJ1-2, with 7 bases that match TRBD1. The CDR3 is 15 residues long. V dropped 0 bases and J dropped 3; count of bases not matched to a gene: 5. CDR1 is SGHRS and CDR2 is YFSETQ in the germline V gene. The CDR3 here is CASSLGQGSHYGYTF. The CDR3 DNA is TGCGCCAGCAGCTTGGGACAGGGATCCCACTATGGCTACACCTTC.

The genes are TRBV30 and TRBJ1-3; TRBD1 aligns across 7 bases. Trimming cost V 1 base and J 1 base; bases outside gene matches: 1. This CDR3 spans 14 amino acids. Germline V lookup: CDR1 GTSNPN, CDR2 SVGIG (reference sequence). The CDR3 is CAWSAGGSGNTIYF. The DNA for the CDR3 is TGTGCCTGGAGTGCAGGGGGTTCTGGAAACACCATATATTTT.

This clone appeared a single time. This chain links TRBV29-1 with TRBJ2-7; no reliable D call. Germline lookup yields CDR1 SQVTM and CDR2 ANQGSEA. The CDR3 spans 13 residues. V lost 5 bases and J lost 0, with 11 bases in between. CDR3 DNA sequence: TGCAGCGTTTTCCGGAGAAGCTCCTACGAGCAGTACTTC. Residues: CSVFRRSSYEQYF.

V gene TRBV2 combines with J gene TRBJ2-1; tentatively, D is TRBD2 (6 bases). The V end was cut by 3 bases, the J end by 9 bases, with 15 bases between. This CDR3 is built from 14 residues. Germline V gives CDR1 SNHLY, CDR2 FYNNEI. The CDR3 DNA is TGTGCCAGCAGTGATCCCGGGGGACGGAGTGAGCAGTTCTTC. Translated: CASSDPGGRSEQFF.

This clone was observed a handful of times. V and J are TRBV29-1 and TRBJ1-5; 8 bases match TRBD1. This CDR3 has 13 amino acids. With 7 bases clipped from V and 3 bases from J, the junction kept 5 bases outside the gene matches. The germline CDR1 and CDR2 sequences are SQVTM and ANQGSEA. CDR3 sequence reads: CSARTGTNQPQHF. The CDR3 nucleotides read TGCAGCGCTCGGACAGGGACCAATCAGCCCCAGCATTTT.

This clone was found once. The chain employs TRBV28 and TRBJ2-7; 7 bases are a match to TRBD1. V gave up 3 bases and J gave up 3 bases; unmatched junction bases: 11. Germline V gives CDR1 MDHEN, CDR2 SYDVKM. There are 16 residues in the CDR3. The CDR3 spells CASSFVSGTVFYEQYF. The CDR3, as DNA: TGTGCCAGCAGTTTCGTTAGTGGGACAGTCTTCTACGAGCAGTACTTC.

This clone was detected once. The V and J genes are TRBV25-1 and TRBJ1-1, with no clear D. Trimming removed 2 bases at V and 5 bases at J, with 12 bases between. The CDR3 is 14 residues long. Looked up from germline, CDR1 is MGHDK and CDR2 is SYGVNS. This CDR3 reads CASSEDEVLTEAFF. The DNA for the CDR3 is TGTGCCAGCAGTGAAGACGAGGTCTTGACTGAAGCTTTCTTT. Based on the CDR3 plus reference TRBV25-1 and TRBJ1-1, the full variable domain is EADIYQTPRYLVIGTGKKITLECSQTMGHDKMYWYQQDPGMELHLIHYSYGVNSTEKGDLSSESTVSRIRTEHFPLTLESARPSHTSQYLCASSEDEVLTEAFFGQGTRLTVV.

This rearrangement joins TRBV6-5 to TRBJ2-7, with D possibly TRBD1 on 5 matching bases. The germline V gene encodes CDR1 MNHEY and CDR2 SVGAGI. CDR3 length: 15 residues. V was clipped by 2 bases and J by 0 bases, with 11 bases between them. The CDR3 coding sequence is TGTGCCAGCAGTTACGGGGCGGAGAGCTCCTACGAGCAGTACTTC. Its translation: CASSYGAESSYEQYF.

The rearrangement links TRBV10-3 to TRBJ2-5, with TRBD2 matching over 7 bases. J was trimmed by 5 bases and V by 4 bases; bases with no gene match: 7. This CDR3 comprises 14 residues. Germline lookup yields CDR1 ENHRY and CDR2 SYGVKD. CDR3 coding DNA: TGTGCCATCAGTGGGGAGGGGTCGCGGGAGACCCAGTACTTC. This encodes CAISGEGSRETQYF.

The V gene is TRBV5-6, the J gene TRBJ1-2; D remains ambiguous. V lost 6 bases and J 4 bases, leaving 16 bases between the germline ends. This CDR3 comprises 14 residues. The germline CDR1 and CDR2 sequences are SGHDT and YYEEEE. CDR3 sequence reads: CASIPAGFFYGYTF. The CDR3 nucleotides read TGTGCCAGCATTCCGGCAGGTTTTTTCTATGGCTACACCTTC.

This clone was recorded once. V is TRBV27 and J is TRBJ2-2; D is perhaps TRBD1 (6 bases). Germline lookup yields CDR1 MNHEY and CDR2 SMNVEV (reference sequence). Trimming shortened V by 4 bases and J by 6 bases, and 12 bases separated the two germline ends. CDR3 size: 14 residues. The CDR3 is CASSYGAGAGELFF. The CDR3 DNA reads as TGTGCCAGCAGTTACGGGGCAGGGGCCGGGGAGCTGTTTTTT.

This rearrangement joins TRBV4-1 to TRBJ2-5, with D perhaps matching TRBD2 (5 bases). Trimming took off 1 base at V and 5 bases at J, with 14 bases between the two ends. The germline V gene encodes CDR1 MGHRA and CDR2 YSYEKL. The CDR3 has 15 amino acids. The CDR3 DNA follows: TGCGCCAGCAGCCAAGCTCTATCGGGGTGGGAGACCCAGTACTTC. Encoded protein: CASSQALSGWETQYF.

The rearrangement uses TRBV10-1 and TRBJ2-7, with 11 bases fitting TRBD2. The trim removed 3 bases at V and 2 bases at J, leaving 6 bases unmatched. CDR1 WNHNN and CDR2 SYGVQD come from the germline V gene (reference sequence). The CDR3 consists of 16 residues. The CDR3 loop reads CASSDKGLAAPYEQYF. The CDR3 DNA reads TGCGCCAGCAGTGATAAGGGACTAGCGGCCCCCTACGAGCAGTACTTC.

The V gene is TRBV5-1, the J gene TRBJ2-7, with 9 bases matching TRBD1. Germline CDR1 is SGHRS and CDR2 is YFSETQ. With 2 bases clipped from V and 6 bases from J, the junction kept 9 bases outside the gene matches. The CDR3 extends over 15 amino acids. CDR3 in amino acids: CASSLPGQGLPEQYF. CDR3 DNA: TGCGCCAGCAGCTTACCGGGACAGGGTCTTCCCGAGCAGTACTTC.

The chain has TRBV18 and TRBJ2-7, with 7 bases lining up with TRBD1. Per germline, CDR1 KGHSH and CDR2 LQKENI. This CDR3 has 15 residues. The ends lost 0 bases at V and 3 bases at J; junction bases unmatched: 5. The CDR3: CASSPPRTGGYEQYF. CDR3 DNA sequence: TGTGCCAGCTCACCACCAAGGACAGGCGGCTACGAGCAGTACTTC.

This clone appeared a single time. This rearrangement joins TRBV7-6 to TRBJ2-7; D is unresolved. Deletions cut 4 bases from V and 3 bases from J, with 4 bases between. The CDR3 runs 11 residues. CDR1 and CDR2 from the germline V gene are SGHVS and FNYEAQ. The CDR3 protein is CASSSNYEQYF. In nucleotides, the CDR3 is TGTGCCAGCAGCTCAAACTACGAGCAGTACTTC.

CDR3 sequence reads: CASSEMGGANQPQHF. In DNA form, the CDR3 reads TGTGCCAGCAGTGAAATGGGGGGGGCGAATCAGCCCCAGCATTTT. The gene calls are TRBV25-1 and TRBJ1-5; D might be TRBD1 (6 bases). V lost 2 bases and J 4 bases, leaving 12 bases between the germline ends. Looked up from germline, CDR1 is MGHDK and CDR2 is SYGVNS. The CDR3 is made up of 15 amino acids.

This chain connects TRBV5-8 to TRBJ1-5; no firm D call. This CDR3 is built from 16 residues. Trimming left V 4 bases short and J 0 bases short, with 14 bases between. CDR1 and CDR2 (germline): SGHTS, YDEGEE. The CDR3 region has the DNA TGTGCCAGCAGCGCTACACGGGGTTATAGCAATCAGCCCCAGCATTTT. This sequence encodes CASSATRGYSNQPQHF.